Shown below are 19 T cell receptor beta chains from a single sample sequenced in a study of cytomegalovirus exposure and HLA in healthy donors. Assay used: immunoSEQ multiplex PCR; TCRdb lists only in-frame clones, some missing. Of 250,000 to 300,000 clones listed, approximately 83% were seen once; the top ten hold over 0.95%. Specimen: PBMCs. Receptor source: a woman younger than 35 in good health and CMV-seronegative.

This clone was detected only a few times. V usage is TRBV13 and J usage is TRBJ2-7; a possible D gene is TRBD1 (6 bases). The V gene lost 8 bases and the J gene lost 1 base, with 9 bases spanning the gap. The CDR3 covers 12 residues. Germline CDR1 reads PRHDT; CDR2 reads FYEKMQ (reference sequence). CDR3 DNA sequence: TGTGCCAGCGGGCAGGGGTCCTACGAGCAGTACTTC. This codes for CASGQGSYEQYF.

The chain employs TRBV10-3 and TRBJ1-5, with 8 bases lining up with TRBD1. V was pared by 0 bases and J by 5 bases, with 6 bases of the junction left unmatched. The CDR3 has 16 amino acids. Looked up from germline, CDR1 is ENHRY and CDR2 is SYGVKD. CDR3 nucleotides: TGTGCCATCAGTGAGTCGACAGGGGTAGGTTATCAGCCCCAGCATTTT. Its protein is CAISESTGVGYQPQHF.

V and J are TRBV30 and TRBJ1-1; a weak D match, TRBD1 (5 bases). The CDR3 extends over 14 amino acids. Germline CDR1 is GTSNPN and CDR2 is SVGIG (reference sequence). The V end was cut by 4 bases, the J end by 3 bases, with 15 bases between. CDR3 sequence reads: CAWTLRTGYTEAFF. The DNA for the CDR3 is TGTGCCTGGACCCTGAGAACAGGTTACACTGAAGCTTTCTTT.

This chain connects TRBV2 to TRBJ2-1, with a tentative D call TRBD1 (5 bases). Between the trimmed V and J ends, which lost 5 bases and 5 bases, there was a span of 10 bases. The CDR3 has 13 residues. The germline V gene encodes CDR1 SNHLY and CDR2 FYNNEI. The CDR3 DNA reads as TGTGCCAGCAGTTTCGACAGACACAATGAGCAGTTCTTC. Protein: CASSFDRHNEQFF.

This chain connects TRBV9 to TRBJ1-1; D is possibly TRBD1 (5 bases). The CDR3 consists of 15 residues. Germline values: CDR1 SGDLS, CDR2 YYNGEE. The V end lost 2 bases, the J end lost 7 bases, and 18 bases lay between the germline ends. The CDR3 nucleotides are TGTGCCAGCAGCGTGCAAGGGACTAGTGGGAGTGAAGCTTTCTTT. Protein sequence: CASSVQGTSGSEAFF.

The chain uses TRBV5-1 and TRBJ1-1, with D unclear. Germline CDR1 SGHRS, CDR2 YFSETQ. The CDR3 has 14 residues. V was cut by 1 base and J by 4 bases, with 11 bases left in between. The CDR3 reads CASSLTAPSTEAFF. CDR3 in DNA: TGCGCCAGCAGCTTGACAGCCCCGAGCACTGAAGCTTTCTTT.

The rearrangement links TRBV4-1 to TRBJ1-4; TRBD1 might be the D (6 bases). Germline V lookup: CDR1 MGHRA, CDR2 YSYEKL. This CDR3 has 17 amino acids. V was pared by 5 bases and J by 0 bases, with 16 bases between. Written as DNA, the CDR3 is TGCGCCAGCAGCTACGCGGACAGCGGAGCAACTAATGAAAAACTGTTTTTT. The encoded protein is CASSYADSGATNEKLFF.

This chain connects TRBV18 to TRBJ2-7, with a weak D call TRBD1 (6 bases). This CDR3 region has 13 residues. V lost 0 bases, J lost 9 bases, and 12 bases lay in between. Germline V gene lookup returns CDR1 KGHSH and CDR2 LQKENI. The CDR3, as DNA: TGTGCCAGCTCACCACCTACAGGGTCCGGGCAGTACTTC. Translation: CASSPPTGSGQYF.

The genes are TRBV7-9 and TRBJ2-2, with a possible D match to TRBD1 (5 bases). There are 16 residues in the CDR3. Germline loops: CDR1 SEHNR, CDR2 FQNEAQ (reference sequence). V lost 4 bases to trimming and J lost 1 base, with 13 bases between them. The CDR3 DNA reads as TGTGCCAGCAGCTCCCATATCGACAGGAACACCGGGGAGCTGTTTTTT. Translated: CASSSHIDRNTGELFF.

The count of this clone is one. V gene TRBV5-6 combines with J gene TRBJ1-5; 9 bases are shared with TRBD1. This CDR3 has 16 amino acids. Trimming at V came to 0 bases and at J to 7 bases, leaving 8 bases not matched to a gene. From germline, CDR1 is SGHDT and CDR2 YYEEEE. The CDR3 spells CASSLGAGQGIQPQHF. CDR3 nucleotide sequence: TGTGCCAGCAGCTTGGGGGCAGGACAGGGGATACAGCCCCAGCATTTT.

The genes are TRBV5-4 and TRBJ2-7; 15 nucleotides align to TRBD2. The germline gives CDR1 SGHNT, CDR2 YYREEE (reference sequence). The trim removed 4 bases at V and 6 bases at J, leaving 8 bases unmatched. The CDR3 consists of 16 residues. The CDR3, as DNA: TGTGCCAGCAGCACCGGGACTAGCGGGAGGATCGGCGAGCAGTACTTC. Translation gives CASSTGTSGRIGEQYF.

V usage is TRBV4-3 and J usage is TRBJ2-1; 8 positions match TRBD2. In germline, CDR1 is LGHNA, CDR2 YSLEER. Trimming at V came to 0 bases and at J to 4 bases, leaving 5 bases not matched to a gene. This CDR3 region has 16 residues. DNA for the CDR3: TGCGCCAGCAGCCAAGAAGGGACGGGGGGGTACAATGAGCAGTTCTTC. This gives the protein CASSQEGTGGYNEQFF.

The table lists this clone with a few counts. This chain connects TRBV4-2 to TRBJ2-1; D may be TRBD2 (5 bases). The CDR3 runs to 15 residues. Germline V CDR1 and CDR2: LGHNA, YNFKEQ. V dropped 0 bases and J dropped 6 bases, with 12 bases sitting between them. The CDR3 DNA reads TGTGCCAGCAGCCAAGAGATCGGGATTGTCAATGAGCAGTTCTTC. Translated: CASSQEIGIVNEQFF.

The V call is TRBV28, the J call TRBJ2-1; 8 nucleotides line up with TRBD1. The CDR3 sequence is 16 residues long. J lost 6 bases, V lost 4 bases, and 11 bases had no gene match. CDR1 and CDR2 from the germline V gene are MDHEN and SYDVKM. The CDR3 reads CASSSPQGARGNEQFF. The CDR3 DNA is TGTGCCAGCAGTTCCCCGCAGGGGGCCAGGGGCAATGAGCAGTTCTTC.

The chain is built from TRBV6-5 and TRBJ1-2, with D maybe TRBD1 (5 bases). CDR1 and CDR2 from the germline V gene are MNHEY and SVGAGI. V was shortened by 0 bases and J by 5 bases, with 13 bases between the two germline ends. This CDR3 is built from 15 residues. The CDR3 here is CASSYSMSGGYGYTF. The CDR3 bases are TGTGCCAGCAGTTACTCGATGTCGGGGGGTTATGGCTACACCTTC.

V usage is TRBV5-1 and J usage is TRBJ2-2; 9 nucleotides line up with TRBD2. The germline V gene has CDR1 SGHRS and CDR2 YFSETQ. Trimming took 0 bases from V and 3 from J; bases not matched to a gene: 3. CDR3 size: 16 residues. DNA of the CDR3: TGCGCCAGCAGCTTGGGACTAGCGGTGGACACCGGGGAGCTGTTTTTT. This gives the protein CASSLGLAVDTGELFF.

The chain is built from TRBV6-5 and TRBJ2-7; D possibly corresponds to TRBD2 (6 bases). This CDR3 region has 13 residues. V dropped 6 bases and J dropped 2 bases, with 11 bases sitting between them. In germline, CDR1 is MNHEY, CDR2 SVGAGI. CDR3 nucleotide sequence: TGTGCCAGCAGGCGGGACTCTCCCTACGAGCAGTACTTC. Translation gives CASRRDSPYEQYF.

The V gene is TRBV7-6, the J gene TRBJ2-2, with D tentatively TRBD2 (6 bases). CDR3 length: 18 amino acids. Germline-derived CDR1 and CDR2 are SGHVS and FNYEAQ. V was shortened by 5 bases and J by 1 base, with 20 bases between the two germline ends. The CDR3 bases are TGTGCCAGCAGCCCTGTCTCGGATACCGGGGGGAACACCGGGGAGCTGTTTTTT. This translates into CASSPVSDTGGNTGELFF. Filled out from reference TRBV7-6 and TRBJ2-2, the complete variable domain reads GAGVSQSPRYKVTKRGQDVALRCDPISGHVSLYWYRQALGQGPEFLTYFNYEAQQDKSGLPNDRFSAERPEGSISTLTIQRTEQRDSAMYRCASSPVSDTGGNTGELFFGEGSRLTVL.

The rearrangement joins TRBV5-6 to TRBJ2-1; TRBD1 matches at 7 bases. The germline gives CDR1 SGHDT, CDR2 YYEEEE. The J segment lost 4 bases and the V segment lost 4 bases, leaving 2 bases of the junction unmatched. The CDR3 loop spans 13 amino acids. This CDR3 reads CASSRDSYNEQFF. The CDR3 DNA reads as TGTGCCAGCAGCCGGGACAGTTACAATGAGCAGTTCTTC.